The 28 T cell receptor beta chains reported below all come from one sample, sequenced in a study of tumor and adjacent non-tumor tissue in lung cancer. Three rounds of nested PCR, following a modified ARM-PCR protocol, produced the TCRbeta library. TCRdb itself ran the multiplex PCR reads through MiXCR, one entry per CDR3 protein. Of approximately 130,000 distinct CDR3 sequences in the sample, 60% to 70% were seen once. This sample's RNA came from whole unsorted tissue. Sequences were obtained from lung tumor tissue. These TCRs come from a man younger than 40 with non-small cell lung cancer.

The chain uses TRBV11-1 and TRBJ2-4, with D possibly TRBD1 on 5 matching bases. CDR1 and CDR2 (germline): SGHAT, FQDESV (reference sequence). The CDR3 runs 16 residues. CDR3 loop: CPNTHSGRAIKNIQYF. CDR3 nucleotide sequence: TGTCCCAACACCCACTCAGGCAGGGCGATCAAAAACATTCAGTACTTC.

With respect to this clonotype: At one of its ends the junction is not consistent with the germline gene, which may arise from a read error. V and J are TRBV4-3 and TRBJ1-4; TRBD1 agrees at 7 bases. This CDR3 comprises 15 residues. Germline CDR1 and CDR2: LGHNA and YSLEER. The CDR3 region is CASSQPGQWSGKLFF. In DNA form, the CDR3 reads TGCGCCAGCAGCCAACCGGGACAGTGGTCGGGAAAACTCTTTTTT.

Notes on this clonotype: One end of the junction fails to match germline, which may point to a read error. This rearrangement joins TRBV12-5 to TRBJ2-1; 8 nucleotides match TRBD2. Germline assignment: CDR1 LGHNT and CDR2 FRNRAP. This CDR3 spans 15 amino acids. CDR3 residues: CVSGLVVGLDDEEFF. The CDR3 region has the DNA TGTGTTAGTGGTTTGGTAGTGGGACTAGATGATGAGGAGTTCTTC.

This clonotype came up once. This CDR3 is missing its conserved last phenylalanine or tryptophan, likely due to a read error. This sequence joins TRBV5-6 and TRBJ1-4, with D tentatively TRBD1 (6 bases). The germline gives CDR1 SGHDT, CDR2 YYEEEE. CDR3 size: 16 residues. Deletions cut 4 bases from V and 4 bases from J, with 17 bases between. The CDR3 DNA is TGTGCCAGCAGCGATGTGGGCACAGGGATTAATGAAAAACTGTTTATT. This codes for CASSDVGTGINEKLFI.

With regard to this clonotype: Germline and junction disagree at one end, which may indicate a read error. This chain uses TRBV4-2 with TRBJ2-3; D tentatively fits TRBD1 or TRBD2 (6 bases each). The CDR3 runs to 19 residues. The germline V gene has CDR1 LGHNA and CDR2 YNFKEQ. CDR3 sequence (DNA): TGTGCCAGCAGCCAAGAGGGGGGTGGGGGGCGACCTAGCATAGATACGCAGTATTTT. It encodes CASSQEGGGGRPSIDTQYF.

The J gene is TRBJ2-2, the V gene TRBV7-8; D gene ambiguous. V gave up 2 bases and J gave up 6 bases, with 16 bases separating them. CDR3 length: 16 residues. Germline values: CDR1 SGHVS, CDR2 FQNEAQ. The CDR3 DNA is TGTGCCAGCAGCTTACAACCTGACCTTAAAGCCGGGGAGCTGTTTTTT. Translation gives CASSLQPDLKAGELFF.

This chain uses TRBV20-1 with TRBJ2-3, with unresolved D. The V gene's germline CDR1 is DFQATT and CDR2 SNEGSKA (reference sequence). The CDR3 consists of 14 residues. The CDR3 nucleotides read TGCACTGCAAAGGCGATGGGGAACACAGATACGCAGTATTTT. It is translated as CTAKAMGNTDTQYF.

At least ten counts were recorded for this clonotype. The DNA of the CDR3 is TGCAGTGCTAGAGATCAACTAGACAATGAGCAGTTCTTC. As protein: CSARDQLDNEQFF. The chain is built from TRBV20-1 and TRBJ2-1; a weak D match, TRBD2 (5 bases). The CDR3 loop spans 13 amino acids. V was trimmed by 0 bases and J by 5 bases, leaving 8 bases between them. Per the germline V gene, CDR1 is DFQATT and CDR2 is SNEGSKA (reference sequence).

This clonotype was seen more than once but under ten times. With a much larger clone just one base away, this may be a read error. The rearrangement joins TRBV11-1 to TRBJ2-7, with no clear D. The germline V gene encodes CDR1 SGHAT and CDR2 FQDESV (reference sequence). V lost 3 bases to trimming and J lost 6 bases, with 6 bases between them. The CDR3 has 11 amino acids. CDR3 nucleotides: TGTGCCAGCAGCTTGGGCCGCGAGCAGTACTTC. Translating it yields CASSLGREQYF.

This chain uses TRBV10-3 with TRBJ2-3, with TRBD1 as a possible D gene (8 bases). Germline V lookup: CDR1 ENHRY, CDR2 SYGVKD. CDR3 length: 15 amino acids. V was cut by 6 bases and J by 7 bases, with 20 bases left in between. The CDR3 DNA sequence: TGTGCCATCAGGATTGACAGGGGAGGGCACCATACGCAGTATTTT. Its protein product is CAIRIDRGGHHTQYF.

In this sample, this clonotype turned up many times. The chain links TRBV20-1 to TRBJ1-2; 7 bases are a match to TRBD1. J was trimmed by 4 bases and V by 3 bases; bases with no gene match: 5. The CDR3 is 13 amino acids. From germline, CDR1 is DFQATT and CDR2 SNEGSKA (reference sequence). This CDR3 reads CSARRGGVYGYTF. The CDR3 DNA reads as TGCAGTGCTAGGAGAGGGGGCGTCTATGGCTACACCTTC.

Worth noting for this clonotype: A much larger clone is a single base away; this may be a read error. The chain carries TRBV12-3 or TRBV12-4 and TRBJ1-2; tentatively, D is TRBD1 (5 bases). Trimming removed 4 bases from V and 12 bases from J, with 18 bases in between. This CDR3 region has 13 residues. Here the CDR3 reads CASSSQGSEGHTF. The CDR3 DNA is TGTGCCAGCAGTTCCCAGGGTTCAGAGGGCCACACCTTC.

Regarding this clonotype: This sequence may be a read error, since a much larger clone differs from it by one base. This chain links TRBV29-1 with TRBJ1-2, with a tentative D call TRBD1 (5 bases). The CDR3 runs to 13 residues. The germline V and J ends were trimmed by 6 bases and 4 bases, with 15 bases remaining between them. Germline V gene sequence: CDR1 SQVTM, CDR2 ANQGSEA. The CDR3 sequence: CSVRLGACYGYTF. The CDR3 DNA sequence: TGCAGCGTACGTCTCGGGGCCTGCTATGGCTACACCTTC.

This clonotype was seen repeatedly, ten times or more. The chain joins TRBV29-1 to TRBJ2-7; no clear D. The CDR3 runs to 17 residues. Germline V lookup: CDR1 SQVTM, CDR2 ANQGSEA. Trimming shortened V by 6 bases and J by 1 base, and 25 bases separated the two germline ends. For the CDR3, the DNA is TGCAGCGTGGCCCCTAAGAAGGCCGGATTAAATTCCTACGAGCAGTACTTC. It encodes CSVAPKKAGLNSYEQYF.

About this clonotype: An end of the junction differs from the germline gene, which may be a read error. In nucleotides, the CDR3 is TGTGACGGCCGGCGGGGGTCTGGGGCCGACGTCCTGACTTTC. It yields the protein CDGRRGSGADVLTF. This chain links TRBV12-3 or TRBV12-4 with TRBJ2-6; 7 bases match TRBD2. The CDR3 sequence is 14 residues long.

As concerns this clonotype: A much larger clone differs from this one at a single base, so this may be a read error. This likely comes from a read error, as the CDR3 has no conserved phenylalanine or tryptophan at its end. The chain is built from TRBV6-6 and TRBJ2-5; TRBD1 matches 9 bases. There are 15 residues in the CDR3. The germline gives CDR1 MNHNY, CDR2 SVGAGI (reference sequence). With V trimmed by 4 bases and J by 0 bases, 3 bases remained unmatched. The CDR3, as DNA: TGTGCCAGCAGTTTGGGACAGGGAAACCAAGAGACCCAGTACTTA. It is translated as CASSLGQGNQETQYL.

Remarks on this clonotype: A read error may explain this, as a much larger clone is one base away. The chain joins TRBV6-1 to TRBJ1-2; TRBD1 aligns across 8 bases. CDR1 and CDR2 (germline): MNHNS, SASEGT. This CDR3 is built from 15 residues. CDR3 region: CASTFDRGYGYDYTF. The DNA for the CDR3 is TGTGCCAGCACTTTCGACAGGGGATACGGCTATGACTACACCTTC.

V and J are TRBV6-2 or TRBV6-3 and TRBJ1-5, with TRBD1 matching 7 bases. V gave up 7 bases and J gave up 2 bases; unmatched junction bases: 2. This CDR3 is built from 13 residues. The germline V gene has CDR1 MNHEY and CDR2 SVGEGT. CDR3 amino acids: CASNDRGNQPQHF. The CDR3, as DNA: TGTGCCAGCAACGACAGGGGCAATCAGCCCCAGCATTTT.

In DNA, the CDR3 is TGTGCCAGCAGCCTATTCCTAGCGGTGATTGATGAGCAGTTCTTC. Protein: CASSLFLAVIDEQFF. The V gene is TRBV11-2, the J gene TRBJ2-1; TRBD2 matches 7 bases. This CDR3 is built from 15 residues. Trimming cost V 5 bases and J 8 bases; bases outside gene matches: 12. Germline V gives CDR1 SGHAT, CDR2 FQNNGV.

On this clonotype: At one end the junction does not follow the germline gene, possibly because of a read error. The rearrangement links TRBV6-6 to TRBJ1-5; D might be TRBD1 (5 bases). The CDR3 runs 15 residues. Germline CDR1 MNHNY, CDR2 SVGAGI (reference sequence). CDR3 DNA: TGTGCCAGCAGTCCGTGGGGGGTCTACAATCATCCCCAGCATTTT. Its translation: CASSPWGVYNHPQHF.

Concerning this clonotype itself: With a much larger clone just one base away, this may be a read error. The chain links TRBV20-1 to TRBJ1-2; no reliable D call. The V gene's germline CDR1 is DFQATT and CDR2 SNEGSKA (reference sequence). The CDR3 extends over 13 amino acids. The V and J ends lost 4 bases and 5 bases respectively, with 14 bases between them. This CDR3 reads CSAIVGYSYGYTF. CDR3 DNA sequence: TGCAGTGCTATAGTCGGGTACTCGTATGGCTACACCTTC.

This rearrangement joins TRBV13 to TRBJ2-7; D is possibly TRBD1 (6 bases). CDR1 PRHDT and CDR2 FYEKMQ come from the germline V gene (reference sequence). Trimming cost V 4 bases and J 3 bases, with 16 bases left between them. The CDR3 sequence is 15 residues long. This chain's CDR3 is CASSSEVGAGYEQYF. The CDR3 DNA follows: TGTGCCAGCAGCTCAGAAGTGGGGGCAGGCTACGAGCAGTACTTC.

The V and J genes are TRBV4-3 and TRBJ2-3; 9 bases are shared with TRBD2. The ends lost 9 bases at V and 3 bases at J; junction bases unmatched: 13. The CDR3 runs to 16 residues. Per the germline V gene, CDR1 is LGHNA and CDR2 is YSLEER. The CDR3 here is CARRPGTSRGTDTQYF. Written as DNA, the CDR3 is TGCGCCAGACGCCCAGGGACTAGCAGGGGAACAGATACGCAGTATTTT.

The V and J genes are TRBV11-3 and TRBJ2-1; D unresolved. Looked up from germline, CDR1 is SGHNT and CDR2 is YENEEA. The V end was cut by 8 bases, the J end by 8 bases, with 19 bases between. CDR3 size: 14 residues. CDR3 coding DNA: TGTGCCAGCGACTTAGATGCATCAGTTGATGAGCAGTTCTTC. Its protein is CASDLDASVDEQFF.

Details on this clonotype: Given a much more abundant clone one base away, this may be a read error. The chain joins TRBV6-1 to TRBJ2-2; D remains unclear. This CDR3 spans 13 amino acids. Germline V lookup: CDR1 MNHNS, CDR2 SASEGT. Deletions cut 4 bases from V and 10 bases from J, with 13 bases between. The CDR3 region is CASSASSRVELFF. CDR3 in DNA: TGTGCCAGCAGTGCGTCCTCGCGCGTGGAGCTGTTTTTT.

In its sample, this clonotype was seen many times. The V call is TRBV4-2, the J call TRBJ2-3; possible D gene TRBD2, 6 bases. There are 16 residues in the CDR3. The germline gives CDR1 LGHNA, CDR2 YNFKEQ. V was trimmed by 1 base and J by 4 bases, leaving 15 bases between them. The CDR3: CASSQVGGARPDTQYF. CDR3 sequence (DNA): TGTGCCAGCAGCCAAGTCGGCGGGGCGCGACCAGATACGCAGTATTTT.

Concerning this clonotype: The junction differs from germline at one of its ends, possibly a read error. The chain is built from TRBV11-3 and TRBJ2-1, with D hard to call. Germline CDR1 is SGHNT and CDR2 is YENEEA. The CDR3 loop spans 13 amino acids. The CDR3 region has the DNA TGCGCCAGCAGCCCCACACCTGGCTATGAGCAGTTTTTC. This translates into CASSPTPGYEQFF.

This clonotype was detected only once. Since a much larger clone is just one base distant, this may be a read error. The chain links TRBV6-2 or TRBV6-3 to TRBJ1-1; D might be TRBD1 (5 bases). The CDR3 is made up of 14 amino acids. The germline CDR1 and CDR2 sequences are MNHEY and SVGEGT. Trimming took off 2 bases at V and 3 bases at J, with 10 bases between the two ends. The CDR3 DNA follows: TGTGCCAGCAGTTACCCTTTGGGGGACACTGAAGCTTTCTTT. It yields the protein CASSYPLGDTEAFF.